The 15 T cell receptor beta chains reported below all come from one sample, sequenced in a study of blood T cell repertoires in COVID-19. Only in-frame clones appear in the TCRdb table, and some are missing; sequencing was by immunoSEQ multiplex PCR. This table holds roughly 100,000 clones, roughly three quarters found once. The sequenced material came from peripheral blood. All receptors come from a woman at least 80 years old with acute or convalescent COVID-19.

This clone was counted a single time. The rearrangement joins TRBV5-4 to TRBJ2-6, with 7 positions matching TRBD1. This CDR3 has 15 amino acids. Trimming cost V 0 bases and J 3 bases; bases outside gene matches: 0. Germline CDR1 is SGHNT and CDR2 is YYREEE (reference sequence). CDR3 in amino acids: CASSLDRGGANVLTF. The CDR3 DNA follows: TGTGCCAGCAGCTTGGACAGGGGTGGGGCCAACGTCCTGACTTTC.

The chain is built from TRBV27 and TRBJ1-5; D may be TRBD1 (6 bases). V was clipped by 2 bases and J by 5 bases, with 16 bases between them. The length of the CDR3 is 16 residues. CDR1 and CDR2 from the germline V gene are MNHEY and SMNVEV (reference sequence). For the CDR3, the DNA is TGTGCCAGCAGTTTAAGGTCGACCGGGGGGCATCAGCCCCAGCATTTT. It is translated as CASSLRSTGGHQPQHF.

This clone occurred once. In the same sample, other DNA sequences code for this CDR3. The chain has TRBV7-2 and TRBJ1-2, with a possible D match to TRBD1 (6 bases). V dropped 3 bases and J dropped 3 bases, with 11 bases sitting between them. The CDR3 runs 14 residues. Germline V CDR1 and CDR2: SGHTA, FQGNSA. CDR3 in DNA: TGTGCCAGCAGCTTGGCCCCAGGGGACTATGGCTACACCTTC. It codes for CASSLAPGDYGYTF. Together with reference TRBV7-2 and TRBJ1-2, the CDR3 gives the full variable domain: GAGVSQSPSNKVTEKGKDVELRCDPISGHTALYWYRQSLGQGLEFLIYFQGNSAPDKSGLPSDRFSAERTGGSVSTLTIQRTQQEDSAVYLCASSLAPGDYGYTFGSGTRLTVV.

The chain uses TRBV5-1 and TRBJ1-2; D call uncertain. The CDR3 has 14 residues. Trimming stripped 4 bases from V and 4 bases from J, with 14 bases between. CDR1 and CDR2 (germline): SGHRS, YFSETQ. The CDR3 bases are TGCGCCAGCAGCCTGGGGAGGGTGGCCTATGGCTACACCTTC. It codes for CASSLGRVAYGYTF.

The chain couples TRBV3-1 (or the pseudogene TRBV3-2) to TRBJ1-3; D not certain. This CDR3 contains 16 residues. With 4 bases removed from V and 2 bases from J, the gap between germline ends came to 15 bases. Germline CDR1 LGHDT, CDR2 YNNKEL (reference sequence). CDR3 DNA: TGTGCCAGCAGCCGCACCGAGGAGGTGCCTGGAAACACCATATATTTT. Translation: CASSRTEEVPGNTIYF.

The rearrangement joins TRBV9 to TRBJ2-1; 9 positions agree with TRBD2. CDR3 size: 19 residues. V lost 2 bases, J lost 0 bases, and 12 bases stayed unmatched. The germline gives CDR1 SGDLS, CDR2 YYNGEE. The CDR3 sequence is CASSVAGTSRVSSYNEQFF. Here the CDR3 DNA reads TGTGCCAGCAGCGTCGCGGGGACTAGCCGTGTCAGCTCCTACAATGAGCAGTTCTTC. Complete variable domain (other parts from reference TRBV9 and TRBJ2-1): DSGVTQTPKHLITATGQRVTLRCSPRSGDLSVYWYQQSLDQGLQFLIQYYNGEERAKGNILERFSAQQFPDLHSELNLSSLELGDSALYFCASSVAGTSRVSSYNEQFFGPGTRLTVL.

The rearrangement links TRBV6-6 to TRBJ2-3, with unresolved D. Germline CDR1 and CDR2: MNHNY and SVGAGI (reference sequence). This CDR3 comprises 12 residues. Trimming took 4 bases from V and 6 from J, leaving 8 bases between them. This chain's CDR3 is CASSSPRDTQYF. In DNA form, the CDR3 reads TGTGCCAGCAGTTCCCCCCGGGATACGCAGTATTTT.

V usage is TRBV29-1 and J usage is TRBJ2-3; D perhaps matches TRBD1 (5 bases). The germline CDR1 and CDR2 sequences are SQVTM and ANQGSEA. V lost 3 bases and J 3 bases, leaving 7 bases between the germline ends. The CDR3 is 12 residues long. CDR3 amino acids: CSVEGQTDTQYF. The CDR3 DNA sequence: TGCAGCGTTGAGGGGCAGACAGATACGCAGTATTTT.

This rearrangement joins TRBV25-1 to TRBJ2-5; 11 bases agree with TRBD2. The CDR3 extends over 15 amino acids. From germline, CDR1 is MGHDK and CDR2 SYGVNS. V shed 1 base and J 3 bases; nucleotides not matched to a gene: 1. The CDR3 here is CASSEFSGREETQYF. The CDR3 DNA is TGTGCCAGCAGTGAATTTAGCGGGAGGGAAGAGACCCAGTACTTC.

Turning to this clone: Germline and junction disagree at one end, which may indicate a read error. The CDR3 coding sequence is TGTGCCAGCAGAGGGGAAACCTCTGGGACCAACGTCCTGACTTTC. Translated: CASRGETSGTNVLTF. J is TRBJ2-6 and V is TRBV28; maybe TRBD1 (5 bases). There are 15 residues in the CDR3. The germline gives CDR1 MDHEN, CDR2 SYDVKM.

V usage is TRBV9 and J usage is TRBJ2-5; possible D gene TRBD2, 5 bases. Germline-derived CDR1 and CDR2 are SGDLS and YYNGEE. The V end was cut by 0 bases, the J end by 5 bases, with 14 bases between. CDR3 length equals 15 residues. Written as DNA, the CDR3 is TGTGCCAGCAGCGTAGAGTACGGGGTCAGGGAGACCCAGTACTTC. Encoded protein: CASSVEYGVRETQYF.

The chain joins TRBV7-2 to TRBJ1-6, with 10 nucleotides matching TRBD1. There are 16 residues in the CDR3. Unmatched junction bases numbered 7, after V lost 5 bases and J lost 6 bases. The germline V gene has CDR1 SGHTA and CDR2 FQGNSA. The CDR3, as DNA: TGTGCCAGCAGCCCAAGACAGGGGGCAACTAATTCACCCCTCCACTTT. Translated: CASSPRQGATNSPLHF.

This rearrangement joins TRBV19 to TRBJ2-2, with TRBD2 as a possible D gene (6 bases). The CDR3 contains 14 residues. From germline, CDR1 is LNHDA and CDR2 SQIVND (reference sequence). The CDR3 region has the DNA TGTGCTAGCGGACGAGGGGCTTGGGCCGGGGAGCTGTTTTTT. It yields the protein CASGRGAWAGELFF.

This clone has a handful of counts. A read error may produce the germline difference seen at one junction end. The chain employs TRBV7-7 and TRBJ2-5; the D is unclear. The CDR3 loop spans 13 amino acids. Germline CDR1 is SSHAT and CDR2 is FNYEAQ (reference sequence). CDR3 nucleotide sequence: TGTGCTAGCAGCTTAAATTACGGGGAGACCCAGTACTTC. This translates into CASSLNYGETQYF.

The DNA of the CDR3 is TGCGCCAGCAGCTTGGCCCCAGGGGCGGGTACTGAAGCTTTCTTT. This sequence encodes CASSLAPGAGTEAFF. The chain combines TRBV5-1 with TRBJ1-1, with a tentative D call TRBD1 (6 bases). Germline V gene lookup returns CDR1 SGHRS and CDR2 YFSETQ. Trimming shortened V by 0 bases and J by 5 bases, and 14 bases separated the two germline ends. The CDR3 loop spans 15 amino acids.